This T cell receptor beta chain comes out of a study of T cell responses to AZD1222 COVID-19 vaccine. Assay: immunoSEQ multiplex PCR; the TCRdb copy retains only in-frame clones and omits some. The sample has 130,000 to 150,000 clones, about 92% seen once. From germline, CDR1 is SGHVS and CDR2 FQNEAQ. The CDR3 spans 14 residues. Trimming stripped 6 bases from V and 7 bases from J, with 13 bases between. Sequences were derived from peripheral blood, sampled on day 0 of AZD1222 vaccination. This receptor was taken from an adult in good health. This rearrangement joins TRBV7-8 to TRBJ1-6; D gene ambiguous. Here the CDR3 DNA reads TGTGCCAGCAGTGGACCGAGGGTGAATTCACCCCTCCACTTT. Protein product: CASSGPRVNSPLHF.